These 15 T cell receptor beta chains came from one sample sequenced in a study of cytomegalovirus exposure and HLA in healthy donors. 13 Jbeta primers and 60 Vbeta primers were used for the PCR. Repertoires were generated with immunoSEQ multiplex PCR, while TCRdb's copy carries only in-frame clones and drops some. The data show 140,000 or so clones, approximately 9% seen once. The specimen was PBMCs. The receptor source for this set is a male donor in good health and CMV-seronegative.

The rearrangement links TRBV4-1 to TRBJ2-1; tentative D call: TRBD1 (6 bases). This CDR3 contains 16 residues. V shed 0 bases and J shed 7 bases, with 16 bases lying between them. Germline values: CDR1 MGHRA, CDR2 YSYEKL. Here the CDR3 reads CASSQDMGASGNEQFF. As DNA, the CDR3 is TGCGCCAGCAGCCAAGATATGGGGGCATCGGGGAATGAGCAGTTCTTC.

This CDR3 is CASSPSLRELFF. The CDR3 region has the DNA TGTGCCAGCAGCCCCAGTCTCCGGGAGCTGTTTTTT. The chain recombines TRBV7-2 with TRBJ2-2; D uncertain. Germline CDR1 reads SGHTA; CDR2 reads FQGNSA. This CDR3 has 12 residues. Trimming removed 5 bases from V and 9 bases from J, with 10 bases in between.

The chain is built from TRBV6-5 and TRBJ1-2, with D possibly being TRBD1 (6 bases). The V end was cut by 2 bases, the J end by 8 bases, with 15 bases between. Germline V gene sequence: CDR1 MNHEY, CDR2 SVGAGI. The CDR3 runs to 14 residues. CDR3 nucleotides: TGTGCCAGCAGTTACCAGGACAGTCTGAGGGGCTACACCTTC. Its protein is CASSYQDSLRGYTF.

J is TRBJ1-2 and V is TRBV28; 12 bases line up with TRBD1. Germline V gene sequence: CDR1 MDHEN, CDR2 SYDVKM. This CDR3 has 14 residues. The V segment lost 5 bases and the J segment 4 bases; nucleotides outside the gene matches: 2. CDR3 sequence (DNA): TGTGCCAGCAGTCCGGGACAGGGGGCCTATGGCTACACCTTC. Protein sequence: CASSPGQGAYGYTF.

This clone appeared a few times. The V call is TRBV28, the J call TRBJ1-2; 7 bases agree with TRBD1. The CDR3 totals 13 residues. The V segment lost 8 bases and the J segment 8 bases; nucleotides outside the gene matches: 11. CDR1 is MDHEN and CDR2 is SYDVKM in the germline V gene. Here the CDR3 reads CASGYSTGKGYTF. Written as DNA, the CDR3 is TGTGCCAGCGGATACTCGACAGGGAAAGGCTACACCTTC.

The sample holds a few counts of this clone. The chain couples TRBV2 to TRBJ1-2; TRBD1 matches at 8 bases. V shed 3 bases and J 4 bases; nucleotides not matched to a gene: 4. Looked up from germline, CDR1 is SNHLY and CDR2 is FYNNEI. This CDR3 contains 14 residues. CDR3 DNA: TGTGCCAGCAGTGATCAGGGGGCGGGCTATGGCTACACCTTC. Its protein product is CASSDQGAGYGYTF.

This clone turned up a few times. In DNA form, the CDR3 reads TGTGCCAGCACCCGGACTATAGTGAAGGGCACCGGGGAGCTGTTTTTT. It translates to CASTRTIVKGTGELFF. V and J are TRBV2 and TRBJ2-2, with a weak D call TRBD2 (6 bases). Germline CDR1 SNHLY, CDR2 FYNNEI. The CDR3 has 16 residues. V lost 7 bases and J lost 4, with 19 bases in between.

The genes are TRBV5-4 and TRBJ1-2, with 7 positions matching TRBD1. CDR1 and CDR2 from the germline V gene are SGHNT and YYREEE (reference sequence). This CDR3 comprises 14 residues. With V trimmed by 4 bases and J by 0 bases, 3 bases remained unmatched. The CDR3 DNA follows: TGTGCCAGCAGCACCGGACAGGCTAACTATGGCTACACCTTC. Residues: CASSTGQANYGYTF.

Only a few counts were recorded for this clone. CDR3 coding DNA: TGCGCCAGCAGCCAAGAGGCTAGCGGGGTCTCCGAGCAGTACTTC. Translating gives CASSQEASGVSEQYF. The V and J genes are TRBV4-3 and TRBJ2-7; 9 bases line up with TRBD2. This CDR3 is 15 amino acids long. J gave up 6 bases and V 0 bases, and 6 bases lay outside the gene matches. Germline-derived CDR1 and CDR2 are LGHNA and YSLEER.

The chain carries TRBV5-4 and TRBJ1-5, with a possible D match to TRBD1 (5 bases). CDR1 is SGHNT and CDR2 is YYREEE in the germline V gene (reference sequence). V was trimmed by 1 base and J by 10 bases, leaving 15 bases between them. CDR3 size: 14 residues. CDR3 sequence reads: CASSLYGGTSPQHF. CDR3 DNA sequence: TGTGCCAGCAGCTTGTATGGCGGGACTTCTCCCCAGCATTTT. The full variable domain, in which reference TRBV5-4 and TRBJ1-5 provide the parts outside the CDR3, is ETGVTQSPTHLIKTRGQQVTLRCSSQSGHNTVSWYQQALGQGPQFIFQYYREEENGRGNFPPRFSGLQFPNYSSELNVNALELDDSALYLCASSLYGGTSPQHFGDGTRLSIL.

The chain is built from TRBV7-3 and TRBJ2-1, with D perhaps matching TRBD1 (5 bases). From germline, CDR1 is SGHTA and CDR2 FQGTGA. This CDR3 region has 15 residues. Between the trimmed V and J ends, which lost 6 bases and 1 base, there was a span of 13 bases. CDR3 sequence (DNA): TGTGCCAGCAGTCCCTCGACAGCATCCTACAATGAGCAGTTCTTC. It yields the protein CASSPSTASYNEQFF.

This clone was observed a few times. The chain couples TRBV18 to TRBJ2-4, with 10 bases identical to TRBD2. J gave up 1 base and V 10 bases, and 13 bases lay outside the gene matches. Germline assignment: CDR1 KGHSH and CDR2 LQKENI. The CDR3 spans 17 residues. The CDR3 DNA sequence: TGTGCCATCCAAGCGGGAGGGGACAGATTGGCCAAAAACATTCAGTACTTC. Translating it yields CAIQAGGDRLAKNIQYF.

The table lists this clone with a few counts. For the CDR3, the DNA is TGTGCCAGCAGCTTATGGACAGACTCCTACGAGCAGTACTTC. As protein: CASSLWTDSYEQYF. The V and J genes are TRBV7-2 and TRBJ2-7; a possible D gene is TRBD1 (6 bases). There are 14 residues in the CDR3. Per the germline V gene, CDR1 is SGHTA and CDR2 is FQGNSA. The V end lost 2 bases, the J end lost 0 bases, and 8 bases lay between the germline ends.

This clone was counted between two and nine times. The chain has TRBV10-3 and TRBJ2-4; 7 nucleotides match TRBD2. The CDR3 consists of 12 residues. Germline V gene lookup returns CDR1 ENHRY and CDR2 SYGVKD. V trimming: 8 bases; J trimming: 6 bases; junction bases outside the gene matches: 4. The CDR3 region has the DNA TGTGCCATCGGGAGGGACGGAAACATTCAGTACTTC. Translated, it gives CAIGRDGNIQYF.

The sample holds a few counts of this clone. This chain joins TRBV27 and TRBJ1-1; D unclear. Trimming removed 6 bases at V and 0 bases at J, with 11 bases between. CDR1 and CDR2 from the germline V gene are MNHEY and SMNVEV (reference sequence). The CDR3 length is 14 residues. In DNA form, the CDR3 reads TGTGCCAGCAGCGAAACAGCCATGAACACTGAAGCTTTCTTT. Protein product: CASSETAMNTEAFF.